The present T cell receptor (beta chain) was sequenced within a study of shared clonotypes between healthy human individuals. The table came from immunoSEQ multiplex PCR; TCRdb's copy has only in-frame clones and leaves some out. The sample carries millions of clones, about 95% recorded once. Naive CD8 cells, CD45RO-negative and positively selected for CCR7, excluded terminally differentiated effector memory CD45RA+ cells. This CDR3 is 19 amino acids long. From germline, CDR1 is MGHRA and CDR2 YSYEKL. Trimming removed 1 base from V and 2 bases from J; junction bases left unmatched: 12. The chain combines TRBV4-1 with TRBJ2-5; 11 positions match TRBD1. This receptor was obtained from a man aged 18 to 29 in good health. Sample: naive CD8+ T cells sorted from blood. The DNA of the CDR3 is TGCGCCAGCAGCCAAGGGACAGGGGGCTATATTCTGGTACAAGAGACCCAGTACTTC. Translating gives CASSQGTGGYILVQETQYF.